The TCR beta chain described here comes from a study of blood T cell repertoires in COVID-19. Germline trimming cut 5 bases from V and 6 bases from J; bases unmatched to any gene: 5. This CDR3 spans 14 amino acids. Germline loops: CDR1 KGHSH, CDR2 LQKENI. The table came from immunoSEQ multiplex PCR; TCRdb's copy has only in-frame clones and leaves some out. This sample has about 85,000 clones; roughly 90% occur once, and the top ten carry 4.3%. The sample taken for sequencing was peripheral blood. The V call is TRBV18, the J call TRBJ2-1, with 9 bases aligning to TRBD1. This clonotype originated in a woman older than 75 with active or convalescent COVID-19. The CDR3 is CASSGGQGFNEQFF. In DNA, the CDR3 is TGTGCCAGCTCAGGAGGACAGGGGTTCAATGAGCAGTTCTTC.